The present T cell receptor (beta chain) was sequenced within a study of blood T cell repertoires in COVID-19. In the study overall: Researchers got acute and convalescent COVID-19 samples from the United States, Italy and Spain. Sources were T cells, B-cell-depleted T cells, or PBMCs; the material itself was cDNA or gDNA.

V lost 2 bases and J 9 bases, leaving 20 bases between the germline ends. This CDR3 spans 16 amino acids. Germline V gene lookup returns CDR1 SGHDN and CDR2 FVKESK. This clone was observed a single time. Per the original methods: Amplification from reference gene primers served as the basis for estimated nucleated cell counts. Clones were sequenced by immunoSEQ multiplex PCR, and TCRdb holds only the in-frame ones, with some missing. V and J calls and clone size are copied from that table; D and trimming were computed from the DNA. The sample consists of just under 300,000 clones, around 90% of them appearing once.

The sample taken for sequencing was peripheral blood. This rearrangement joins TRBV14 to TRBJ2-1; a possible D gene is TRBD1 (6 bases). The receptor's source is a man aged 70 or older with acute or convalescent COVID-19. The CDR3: CASSQRGHRVRSEQFF. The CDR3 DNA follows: TGTGCCAGCAGCCAACGAGGTCACAGGGTACGGTCTGAGCAGTTCTTC.